These 5 T cell receptor beta chains share one sample of origin, sequenced in a study of identifying expanded T cells in peripheral blood. The repertoire was sequenced with immunoSEQ multiplex PCR; TCRdb's copy has only in-frame clones and lacks some. The table shows over 80,000 clones, with approximately 86% occurring only once. Sequenced: blood. These receptors were collected from a person aged 18 to 70 in good health.

The chain couples TRBV7-8 to TRBJ2-7, with TRBD2 matching over 9 bases. CDR1 is SGHVS, CDR2 FQNEAQ, per germline. The trim removed 1 base at V and 6 bases at J, leaving 10 bases unmatched. The length of the CDR3 is 16 residues. DNA for the CDR3: TGTGCCAGCAGCTTAGACCTGGCGGGGGGGCCGGTCGAGCAGTACTTC. This encodes CASSLDLAGGPVEQYF.

This chain joins TRBV29-1 and TRBJ1-2; 8 bases agree with TRBD1. CDR3 length equals 14 residues. The germline CDR1 and CDR2 sequences are SQVTM and ANQGSEA. Trimming at V came to 7 bases and at J to 4 bases, leaving 11 bases not matched to a gene. The CDR3 DNA reads as TGCAGCGCTGTGAAACAGGGGGTGCTCTATGGCTACACCTTC. Protein sequence: CSAVKQGVLYGYTF. The full variable domain, in which reference TRBV29-1 and TRBJ1-2 provide the parts outside the CDR3, is SAVISQKPSRDICQRGTSLTIQCQVDSQVTMMFWYRQQPGQSLTLIATANQGSEATYESGFVIDKFPISRPNLTFSTLTVSNMSPEDSSIYLCSAVKQGVLYGYTFGSGTRLTVV.

V gene TRBV9 combines with J gene TRBJ1-6; D gene unclear. The CDR3 is 14 amino acids. The V gene's germline CDR1 is SGDLS and CDR2 YYNGEE. V was trimmed by 3 bases and J by 7 bases, leaving 11 bases between them. The CDR3 loop reads CASSGTQSNSPLHF. CDR3 DNA: TGTGCCAGCAGCGGAACACAGTCCAATTCACCCCTCCACTTT.

J is TRBJ2-3 and V is TRBV7-9, with TRBD2 identical over 9 bases. CDR3 size: 17 residues. V shed 5 bases, J shed 6 bases, and the junction held 15 bases outside the gene matches. Germline values: CDR1 SEHNR, CDR2 FQNEAQ (reference sequence). The CDR3 spells CASSGSIGGGALDTQYF. CDR3 sequence (DNA): TGTGCCAGCAGCGGTAGTATCGGCGGGGGGGCGTTGGATACGCAGTATTTT.

The J gene is TRBJ1-1, the V gene TRBV29-1; D unclear. Germline V gene data show CDR1 as SQVTM and CDR2 as ANQGSEA. The ends were cut back, 6 bases at V and 0 bases at J, with 11 bases in the middle. CDR3 length: 13 residues. The CDR3 region is CSVSPVMNTEAFF. CDR3 bases: TGCAGCGTGTCGCCAGTCATGAACACTGAAGCTTTCTTT.